This is a list of T cell receptor beta chains from one sample in a study of lymphopenia after photon versus proton radiotherapy. The method was immunoSEQ multiplex PCR; TCRdb's version includes in-frame clones alone and lacks a portion of them. Of tens of thousands of clones in the sample, roughly 90% were seen once. The specimen was peripheral blood, collected from a patient treated with photon-based radiotherapy. Source of these receptors: a woman aged 40 to 50 with cholangiocarcinoma. Both conserved end residues are part of each CDR3. D genes are given only for firm matches. Some rows mark clone size as missing; the rest say once, few, many or name a class of expanded clone.

v_call	d_call	j_call	clone_size	cdr3_nt	cdr3_aa
TRBV5-1	TRBD1	TRBJ2-1	NA	TGCGCCAGCAGCTTAATGACAGGGGAAGATAGTGAGCAGTTCTTC	CASSLMTGEDSEQFF
TRBV28	NA	TRBJ1-2	NA	TGTGCCAGCAGTTTAGGACGGCTGATGCGCTACACCTTC	CASSLGRLMRYTF
TRBV5-4	TRBD2	TRBJ2-1	NA	TGTGCCAGCAGCCCTGCCGGGACTAACTACAATGAGCAGTTCTTC	CASSPAGTNYNEQFF
TRBV7-2	NA	TRBJ1-2	NA	TGTGCCAGCAGCCTCCGGACAGAGATTAACTATGGCTACACCTTC	CASSLRTEINYGYTF
TRBV9	NA	TRBJ2-1	NA	TGTGCCAGCAGCCGCTTCAGCGGAGGGGAGCAGTTCTTC	CASSRFSGGEQFF
TRBV10-2	NA	TRBJ1-1	once	TGCGCCAGCAGTGAGCGTTCCGGGGGAATGAACACTGAAGCTTTCTTT	CASSERSGGMNTEAFF
TRBV19	NA	TRBJ2-7	NA	TGTGCCAGTAGTATAGGAGCGGCCGCGGGCTACGAGCAGTACTTC	CASSIGAAAGYEQYF
TRBV30	NA	TRBJ1-6	NA	TGTGCCTGGAGTGTAGGAGGGGGTCATAATTCACCCCTCCACTTT	CAWSVGGGHNSPLHF
TRBV10-3	NA	TRBJ1-2	NA	TGTGCCATCAGGGCGGGTTCAGGAGGCTACACCTTC	CAIRAGSGGYTF
TRBV29-1	NA	TRBJ2-3	NA	TGCAGCGCCCTTAAGGGGGGCGGAGATACGCAGTATTTT	CSALKGGGDTQYF
TRBV28	TRBD2	TRBJ2-5	NA	TGTGCCAGCAGTTACCAGCGGGAGGGCCTACGAGAGACCCAGTACTTC	CASSYQREGLRETQYF
TRBV30	NA	TRBJ1-3	NA	TGTGCCTGCTTCCTGAACTCTGGAAACACCATATATTTT	CACFLNSGNTIYF
TRBV5-4	TRBD1	TRBJ1-2	few	TGTGCCAGCAGCTTGGGCCCACGGACAGGATCGTATGGCTACACCTTC	CASSLGPRTGSYGYTF
TRBV7-6	NA	TRBJ2-1	NA	TGTGCCAGCAGCTTAGCGGGAGGTGGGTCTGAGCAGTTCTTC	CASSLAGGGSEQFF
TRBV7-2	NA	TRBJ2-1	NA	TGTGCCAGCAGCTTTGGGTGGGGGTCCTACAATGAGCAGTTCTTC	CASSFGWGSYNEQFF
TRBV20-1	NA	TRBJ2-5	NA	TGCAGTGCATCAGGGTCCGAGACCCAGTACTTC	CSASGSETQYF
TRBV9	NA	TRBJ1-5	NA	TGTGCCAGCAGCGTTGGCGGGATTAGCAATCAGCCCCAGCATTTT	CASSVGGISNQPQHF
TRBV9	NA	TRBJ1-5	once	TGTGCCACATTGACATACAATCAGCCCCAGCATTTT	CATLTYNQPQHF
TRBV19	NA	TRBJ1-5	NA	TGTGCCAGTAGTATTCAGGGGCAGGGCCCTCAGCCCCAGCATTTT	CASSIQGQGPQPQHF
TRBV7-2	NA	TRBJ2-3	NA	TGTGCCAGCAGTCCATGGCGGGCGATCACAGATACGCAGTATTTT	CASSPWRAITDTQYF
TRBV30	NA	TRBJ2-4	NA	TGTGCCTGGAGTGGAGCGGGTCTAGCCAAAAACATTCAGTACTTC	CAWSGAGLAKNIQYF
TRBV28	TRBD1	TRBJ1-3	NA	TGTGCCAGCAGTCCCCCAGGGGGCGCATATGGAAACACCATATATTTT	CASSPPGGAYGNTIYF
TRBV11-2	NA	TRBJ2-5	NA	TGTGCCAGCAGCTTATCGGGGACGTCCCTTACCTTGGGGGAGACCCAGTACTTC	CASSLSGTSLTLGETQYF
TRBV7-3	NA	TRBJ2-1	NA	TGTGCCAGCAGGCCTACCCCGAGCTCCTACAATGAGCAGTTCTTC	CASRPTPSSYNEQFF
TRBV11-2	TRBD2	TRBJ2-1	NA	TGTGCCAGCAGCTTAGATAGGGCTAGCGGGAGCTTTTCCTACAATGAGCAGTTCTTC	CASSLDRASGSFSYNEQFF
TRBV5-6	NA	TRBJ2-7	NA	TGTGCCAGCAGCTTGTCTGGATCAGAGAGGGGGCAGTACTTC	CASSLSGSERGQYF
TRBV27	NA	TRBJ2-7	NA	TGTGCCAGCAGATTTACCGGGGCCCCGGGGGAGCAGTACTTC	CASRFTGAPGEQYF
TRBV13	NA	TRBJ1-3	NA	TGTGCCAGCAGATCACCCCGGGAAGGGCTCTCTGGAAACACCATATATTTT	CASRSPREGLSGNTIYF
TRBV10-2	NA	TRBJ2-1	NA	TGCGCCAGCAGACCTAGGACAGACCTCTCTGGGGAGCAGTTCTTC	CASRPRTDLSGEQFF
TRBV27	TRBD2	TRBJ2-2	NA	TGTGCCAGCAGCTCCGCGGGAGTGACCGGGGAGCTGTTTTTT	CASSSAGVTGELFF
TRBV7-2	TRBD2	TRBJ2-3	NA	TGTGCCAGCAGCGGACTAGCGGGAGGAACAGATACGCAGTATTTT	CASSGLAGGTDTQYF
TRBV25-1	NA	TRBJ1-6	NA	TGTGCCAGCAGTGAATATGGGGGTAATTCACCCCTCCACTTT	CASSEYGGNSPLHF
TRBV5-6	NA	TRBJ2-1	NA	TGTGCCAGCAGCAGGGGACGGATAGCGAGTAGGGATGAGCAGTTCTTC	CASSRGRIASRDEQFF
TRBV28	NA	TRBJ2-3	NA	TGTGCCAGCAGTTTCCCTACCTCAATGGTCAAAGTTGGCACAGATACGCAGTATTTT	CASSFPTSMVKVGTDTQYF
TRBV12-5	NA	TRBJ2-1	NA	TGTGCTAGTGGCCCCAACAATGAGCAGTTCTTC	CASGPNNEQFF
TRBV7-3	TRBD2	TRBJ2-1	NA	TGTGCCAGCAGCCATGGGACTAGCGGAAACTACAATGAGCAGTTCTTC	CASSHGTSGNYNEQFF
TRBV5-1	TRBD1	TRBJ2-2	NA	TGCGCCAGCAGCCCCGCTCGGACAGGAGCCGGGGAGCTGTTTTTT	CASSPARTGAGELFF
TRBV25-1	TRBD1	TRBJ2-1	NA	TGTGCCAGCGGGGGACAGAAAAACAATGAGCAGTTCTTC	CASGGQKNNEQFF
TRBV14	NA	TRBJ1-3	NA	TGTGCTTCGGCCAGTTCTGGAAACACCATATATTTT	CASASSGNTIYF
TRBV2	NA	TRBJ1-1	NA	TGTGCCAGCAGTGTGACGAACACTGAAGCTTTCTTT	CASSVTNTEAFF
TRBV7-7	NA	TRBJ1-1	NA	TGTGCTAGCAGCTCGAACCCCGGCACTGAAGCTTTCTTT	CASSSNPGTEAFF
TRBV28	NA	TRBJ2-7	NA	TGTGCCAGCAGTTTACGTGCCTCCTCCTACGAGCAGTACTTC	CASSLRASSYEQYF
TRBV19	NA	TRBJ1-2	NA	TGTGCCAGTAGTACCTCGTTCGGACAGAGCTATGGCTACACCTTC	CASSTSFGQSYGYTF
TRBV5-1	NA	TRBJ2-7	NA	TGCGCCAGCAGCTTGCCAGGGCCCTACGAGCAGTACTTC	CASSLPGPYEQYF
TRBV30	NA	TRBJ1-4	NA	TGTGCCTGGGGGCCGGGAGGGGAAAAACTGTTTTTT	CAWGPGGEKLFF
TRBV9	TRBD2	TRBJ2-3	NA	TGTGCCAGCAGCGCCACTGGCGGGGGGGCCCGCCATACGCAGTATTTT	CASSATGGGARHTQYF
TRBV9	NA	TRBJ2-5	NA	TGTGCCAGCAGCGTAGATCCGGGGGCTAGTGAGACCCAGTACTTC	CASSVDPGASETQYF
TRBV27	NA	TRBJ2-1	NA	TGTGCCAGCAGTTTGCTTCGGACAGACAAATCCTACAATGAGCAGTTCTTC	CASSLLRTDKSYNEQFF
TRBV7-7	TRBD2	TRBJ2-5	NA	TGTGCTAGCAGCTTAGGAGGACTAGCGGGAGGGCCGAAGACCCAGTACTTC	CASSLGGLAGGPKTQYF
TRBV7-2	TRBD2	TRBJ2-1	once	TGTGCCAGCAGCCGAAGAGCGGGGCTCACTTTGGGTGAGCAGTTCTTC	CASSRRAGLTLGEQFF
TRBV4-2	TRBD2	TRBJ2-1	NA	TGTGCCAGCAGCCCCACGGGACTAGCGGGAACCTACAATGAGCAGTTCTTC	CASSPTGLAGTYNEQFF
TRBV6-6	NA	TRBJ2-7	NA	TGTGCCAGCAGAGACAGGTATCCCTACGAGCAGTACTTC	CASRDRYPYEQYF
TRBV6-5	NA	TRBJ1-1	NA	TGTGCCAGCAGTTACTCGATTGTCGCTGAAGCTTTCTTT	CASSYSIVAEAFF
TRBV5-5	NA	TRBJ2-7	NA	TGTGCCAGCAGCTCGAGCTACGAGCAGTACTTC	CASSSSYEQYF
TRBV18	NA	TRBJ2-3	NA	TGTGCCAGCTCACCAGGGACAGGGACTAGGGATACGCAGTATTTT	CASSPGTGTRDTQYF
TRBV9	TRBD2	TRBJ2-1	NA	TGTGCCAGCAGCGTAGCCCGGGACTATATATATGAGCAGTTCTTC	CASSVARDYIYEQFF
TRBV5-8	NA	TRBJ1-2	NA	TGTGCCAGCAGTATAAAGGGACGGAGAGCTAACTATGGCTACACCTTC	CASSIKGRRANYGYTF
TRBV28	NA	TRBJ1-2	NA	TGTGCCAGCAGTTTACGGAATGGGTATGGCTACACCTTC	CASSLRNGYGYTF
TRBV28	TRBD2	TRBJ2-7	NA	TGTGCCAGCAGTTCTTGGACTAGCGGGCAGTACGAGCAGTACTTC	CASSSWTSGQYEQYF
TRBV5-1	NA	TRBJ1-1	NA	TGCGCCAGCAGCTTAGGGTGGGCAGGGGAGAGGACTGAAGCTTTCTTT	CASSLGWAGERTEAFF